The 13 T cell receptor beta chains below come from one sample, sequenced in a study of T-cell reconstitution after alpha-beta-depleted transplantation in children. The authors prepared the TCRbeta library with unique molecular identifiers. TCRdb recomputed calls from the PCR reads with MiXCR, one row per CDR3 protein. The table includes under 450,000 distinct CDR3 sequences, around 15% detected once. Sequenced material: PBMCs, mostly from graft donor cells, taken 360 days after TCRalphabeta/CD19-depleted stem cell transplant. Receptor source: a boy younger than two who had a stem cell transplant for Wiskott-Aldrich syndrome, so the T cells may come from the graft donor.

This clonotype was seen a few times. This chain links TRBV20-1 with TRBJ1-1; tentative D call: TRBD1 (6 bases). The CDR3 loop spans 14 amino acids. The germline V gene has CDR1 DFQATT and CDR2 SNEGSKA (reference sequence). V lost 4 bases and J lost 3, with 15 bases in between. This CDR3 is CSATLWGRYTEAFF. The CDR3 coding sequence is TGCAGTGCTACGTTGTGGGGGCGGTACACTGAAGCTTTCTTT.

This chain joins TRBV7-9 and TRBJ2-3; the match to TRBD2 covers 10 bases. The CDR3 loop spans 12 amino acids. Germline V gene data show CDR1 as SEHNR and CDR2 as FQNEAQ (reference sequence). Trimming cost V 2 bases and J 13 bases; bases outside gene matches: 3. The DNA for the CDR3 is TGTGCCAGCAGCTTAATAGCGGGAGGAAAGTATTTT. Its translation is CASSLIAGGKYF.

This clonotype has only a few counts. The chain recombines TRBV29-1 with TRBJ2-7; a possible D gene is TRBD2 (5 bases). The CDR3 has 13 amino acids. The V end lost 2 bases, the J end lost 3 bases, and 11 bases lay between the germline ends. The V gene's germline CDR1 is SQVTM and CDR2 ANQGSEA. The CDR3 coding sequence is TGCAGCGTTGAAAATGGAGGCGGCTACGAGCAGTACTTC. Its protein is CSVENGGGYEQYF.

This clonotype was seen many times. This chain connects TRBV12-3 or TRBV12-4 to TRBJ2-1, with D possibly being TRBD1 (6 bases). This CDR3 is built from 11 residues. Trimming shortened V by 2 bases and J by 10 bases, and 6 bases separated the two germline ends. The CDR3 loop is CASSLRGEQFF. Written as DNA, the CDR3 is TGTGCCAGCAGTTTAAGGGGGGAGCAGTTCTTC.

Notes on this clonotype: Likely a read error: the CDR3 ends without its conserved phenylalanine or tryptophan. V and J are TRBV7-2 and TRBJ2-3, with a tentative D call TRBD1 (6 bases). V shed 5 bases and J shed 7 bases, with 16 bases lying between them. Germline assignment: CDR1 SGHTA and CDR2 FQGNSA. The CDR3 consists of 14 residues. The CDR3 here is CASSEDRPRNTQYY. The CDR3 nucleotides are TGTGCCAGCAGCGAAGACAGGCCCCGTAATACGCAGTATTAT.

This clonotype was detected a few times. The rearrangement links TRBV10-3 to TRBJ1-2; maybe TRBD1 (5 bases). Germline CDR1 and CDR2: ENHRY and SYGVKD. The CDR3 spans 14 residues. Trimming took off 5 bases at V and 4 bases at J, with 14 bases between the two ends. The CDR3: CAISRNGDGYGYTF. For the CDR3, the DNA is TGTGCCATCAGTCGGAATGGGGACGGCTATGGCTACACCTTC.

This clonotype was detected only a few times. This chain uses TRBV21-1 with TRBJ2-7; the D call of TRBD1 is as the table states it, not checked on the DNA. TRBV21-1 counts as a pseudogene. There are 18 residues in the CDR3. The DNA for the CDR3 is TGTGCCAGCAGCAGTGGGACAGGGGGCAGGAACCCCATTAGGGAGCAGTACTTC. Translated: CASSSGTGGRNPIREQYF.

The chain recombines TRBV20-1 with TRBJ2-2; D may be TRBD2 (5 bases). Per the germline V gene, CDR1 is DFQATT and CDR2 is SNEGSKA (reference sequence). V gave up 1 base and J gave up 0 bases, with 12 bases separating them. CDR3 size: 16 residues. CDR3 DNA: TGCAGTGCTAGAGCGCCAGGACTCGCGAACACCGGGGAGCTGTTTTTT. Translated: CSARAPGLANTGELFF.

J is TRBJ2-2 and V is TRBV7-9, with D tentatively TRBD2 (5 bases). The germline V and J ends were trimmed by 3 bases and 0 bases, with 11 bases remaining between them. This CDR3 comprises 16 residues. Germline loops: CDR1 SEHNR, CDR2 FQNEAQ (reference sequence). This CDR3 is CASSFASGANTGELFF. In DNA form, the CDR3 reads TGTGCCAGCAGCTTTGCAAGCGGTGCGAACACCGGGGAGCTGTTTTTT.

This clonotype was counted a few times. The chain is built from TRBV5-5 and TRBJ2-5; D is perhaps TRBD1 (5 bases). The CDR3 is made up of 15 amino acids. Germline CDR1 SGHKS, CDR2 YYEKEE (reference sequence). Trimming left V 0 bases short and J 4 bases short, with 13 bases between. The CDR3 DNA reads as TGTGCCAGCAGCTTGGAACGGCAGGGTGCAGAGACCCAGTACTTC. Translated: CASSLERQGAETQYF.

This chain links TRBV6-2 or TRBV6-3 with TRBJ2-7, with 7 bases that match TRBD2. J was trimmed by 5 bases and V by 2 bases; bases with no gene match: 15. Germline V CDR1 and CDR2: MNHEY, SVGEGT. CDR3 length: 17 residues. The CDR3 region has the DNA TGTGCCAGCAGTTACGGAATCGCGGGGGTTATCCGGGACGAGCAGTACTTC. Amino acids: CASSYGIAGVIRDEQYF.

The chain has TRBV5-1 and TRBJ2-1; D may match TRBD1 or TRBD2 (6 bases each). Germline assignment: CDR1 SGHRS and CDR2 YFSETQ. The CDR3 length is 19 residues. Trimming left V 4 bases short and J 4 bases short, with 27 bases between. CDR3 coding DNA: TGCGCCAGCAGCAGTGGAAAAGGGGGGCTCAGGGGAAATTACAATGAGCAGTTCTTC. This sequence encodes CASSSGKGGLRGNYNEQFF.

This clonotype was counted only a few times. The chain is built from TRBV7-8 and TRBJ2-3, with unresolved D. V lost 2 bases and J lost 7, with 7 bases in between. Looked up from germline, CDR1 is SGHVS and CDR2 is FQNEAQ. The CDR3 has 12 amino acids. Here the CDR3 reads CASSLPTHTQYF. The CDR3 nucleotides are TGTGCCAGCAGCTTACCCACCCATACGCAGTATTTT.